This entry lists 20 T cell receptor beta chains sequenced from one sample in a study of cytomegalovirus exposure and HLA in healthy donors. Data came from immunoSEQ multiplex PCR; TCRdb stores just in-frame clones and leaves some out. The sample has roughly 140,000 clones, 70% to 90% seen once. Material: PBMCs. The source of these receptors is a young woman in good health and CMV-seropositive.

The sample holds one count of this clone. This CDR3 reads CASRPDRLNTEAFF. In DNA, the CDR3 is TGTGCCAGCAGACCAGACAGATTGAACACTGAAGCTTTCTTT. This chain joins TRBV11-2 and TRBJ1-1; TRBD1 is a possible D gene (5 bases). CDR3 length: 14 residues. CDR1 is SGHAT and CDR2 is FQNNGV in the germline V gene. The V end lost 6 bases, the J end lost 0 bases, and 11 bases lay between the germline ends.

This chain links TRBV10-3 with TRBJ1-1, with 8 nucleotides matching TRBD1. With 9 bases clipped from V and 0 bases from J, the junction kept 6 bases outside the gene matches. CDR3 length: 14 residues. CDR1 ENHRY and CDR2 SYGVKD come from the germline V gene. The CDR3 is CAIRQGSMNTEAFF. CDR3 bases: TGTGCCATTCGACAGGGGAGTATGAACACTGAAGCTTTCTTT.

The chain carries TRBV5-8 and TRBJ2-3; possibly TRBD2 for D (6 bases). The length of the CDR3 is 14 residues. Germline CDR1 and CDR2: SGHTS and YDEGEE. Trimming cost V 6 bases and J 5 bases, with 16 bases left between them. This CDR3 reads CASTERAGGDTQYF. The CDR3 bases are TGTGCCAGCACCGAGCGGGCTGGCGGAGATACGCAGTATTTT.

This clone has just a few counts. The chain links TRBV18 to TRBJ1-1; the D is unclear. The CDR3 length is 12 residues. Germline lookup yields CDR1 KGHSH and CDR2 LQKENI. V lost 3 bases and J 3 bases, leaving 5 bases between the germline ends. Here the CDR3 reads CASSPEYTEAFF. The CDR3 nucleotides read TGTGCCAGCTCACCCGAGTACACTGAAGCTTTCTTT.

The genes are TRBV7-3 and TRBJ2-7, with D tentatively TRBD2 (5 bases). V gave up 5 bases and J gave up 1 base, with 12 bases separating them. This CDR3 is built from 14 residues. CDR1 SGHTA and CDR2 FQGTGA come from the germline V gene. CDR3 loop: CASSPAGKSYEQYF. The CDR3 region has the DNA TGTGCCAGCAGCCCCGCGGGTAAGTCCTACGAGCAGTACTTC.

Remarks on this clone: Other DNA sequences in this specimen translate into the identical CDR3. The chain is built from TRBV14 and TRBJ2-7, with TRBD1 identical over 8 bases. Germline V gene lookup returns CDR1 SGHDN and CDR2 FVKESK. Trimming cost V 6 bases and J 1 base; bases outside gene matches: 2. The CDR3 spans 13 residues. CDR3 protein: CASRDRESYEQYF. The CDR3 region has the DNA TGTGCCAGCAGGGACAGGGAGTCCTACGAGCAGTACTTC.

The CDR3 nucleotides are TGCGCCAGCAGCTCCATCGGCGGGACAGCTAACTATGGCTACACCTTC. It yields the protein CASSSIGGTANYGYTF. The rearrangement joins TRBV5-1 to TRBJ1-2; 7 bases align to TRBD1. The germline V gene encodes CDR1 SGHRS and CDR2 YFSETQ. V was clipped by 3 bases and J by 0 bases; unmatched bases: 8. The CDR3 has 16 residues.

The chain links TRBV7-2 to TRBJ2-7; possibly TRBD2 for D (6 bases). This CDR3 contains 15 residues. Germline V gives CDR1 SGHTA, CDR2 FQGNSA. Trimming shortened V by 4 bases and J by 2 bases, and 15 bases separated the two germline ends. This CDR3 is CASSSGLAATYEQYF. The CDR3 nucleotides are TGTGCCAGCAGCTCGGGGTTAGCGGCAACCTACGAGCAGTACTTC.

DNA for the CDR3: TGCGCCAGCAGCCAACTGACTAGCGGGGGTTTTACCTACGAGCAGTACTTC. It translates to CASSQLTSGGFTYEQYF. The J gene is TRBJ2-7, the V gene TRBV4-3; 12 nucleotides line up with TRBD2. The CDR3 consists of 17 residues. V lost 2 bases to trimming and J lost 2 bases; unmatched junction nucleotides: 7. CDR1 and CDR2 from the germline V gene are LGHNA and YSLEER.

This clone was seen once. The chain has TRBV7-9 and TRBJ1-1, with 7 nucleotides matching TRBD1. The CDR3 consists of 14 residues. From germline, CDR1 is SEHNR and CDR2 FQNEAQ (reference sequence). Trimming at V came to 5 bases and at J to 5 bases, leaving 8 bases not matched to a gene. The CDR3 bases are TGTGCCAGCAGCGCACAGGGGCCGGGAACTGAAGCTTTCTTT. Encoded protein: CASSAQGPGTEAFF.

Details on this clone: The junction departs from germline at one end; a sequencing error may be responsible. The chain recombines TRBV5-1 with TRBJ2-3; 16 nucleotides align to TRBD2. The germline CDR1 and CDR2 sequences are SGHRS and YFSETQ. The CDR3 is 16 amino acids. CDR3 region: CARRPGLAGGTDTQYF. The CDR3 nucleotides are TGCGCCCGCAGGCCGGGACTAGCGGGGGGGACAGATACGCAGTATTTT.

The chain combines TRBV18 with TRBJ2-3; 7 nucleotides match TRBD2. The CDR3 has 14 residues. Per germline, CDR1 KGHSH and CDR2 LQKENI. V dropped 6 bases and J dropped 0; count of bases not matched to a gene: 3. The CDR3 protein is CASSLAVSTDTQYF. CDR3 bases: TGTGCCAGCTCCCTAGCGGTCAGCACAGATACGCAGTATTTT.

This CDR3 reads CASSRDPSGLAGVEQYF. The CDR3 DNA reads as TGTGCCAGCAGTCGAGACCCGTCGGGACTAGCGGGAGTCGAGCAGTACTTC. The genes are TRBV5-6 and TRBJ2-7; 14 bases align to TRBD2. CDR3 length: 17 residues. The germline V gene encodes CDR1 SGHDT and CDR2 YYEEEE. After removal of 5 bases from V and 6 bases from J, the junction contained 13 bases not matched to a gene.

The chain couples TRBV7-2 to TRBJ2-7, with 14 positions matching TRBD2. Unmatched junction bases numbered 6, after V lost 5 bases and J lost 3 bases. Germline V gene data show CDR1 as SGHTA and CDR2 as FQGNSA. This CDR3 has 16 amino acids. CDR3 sequence reads: CASSQGLAGANYEQYF. The DNA for the CDR3 is TGTGCCAGCAGCCAGGGACTAGCGGGAGCGAACTACGAGCAGTACTTC.

V is TRBV29-1 and J is TRBJ2-2; 7 nucleotides match TRBD2. CDR1 is SQVTM, CDR2 ANQGSEA, per germline. This CDR3 is 13 amino acids long. J was trimmed by 2 bases and V by 6 bases; bases with no gene match: 3. Here the CDR3 reads CSVRDYNTGELFF. The CDR3 nucleotides read TGCAGCGTGAGGGACTACAACACCGGGGAGCTGTTTTTT.

This chain uses TRBV11-2 with TRBJ2-7; 8 bases align to TRBD1. V was clipped by 3 bases and J by 4 bases; unmatched bases: 5. The germline CDR1 and CDR2 sequences are SGHAT and FQNNGV. This CDR3 has 14 amino acids. CDR3 sequence reads: CASSLDRVRYEQYF. The DNA for the CDR3 is TGTGCCAGCAGCTTGGACAGGGTTCGGTACGAGCAGTACTTC.

The chain employs TRBV25-1 and TRBJ1-4; D is uncertain. CDR3 length equals 15 residues. Germline lookup yields CDR1 MGHDK and CDR2 SYGVNS. V was trimmed by 5 bases and J by 5 bases, leaving 15 bases between them. CDR3 residues: CASSNQAWANEKLFF. The CDR3 coding sequence is TGTGCCAGCAGTAACCAGGCCTGGGCCAATGAAAAACTGTTTTTT.

The chain recombines TRBV5-1 with TRBJ1-4, with D perhaps TRBD1 (6 bases). V lost 6 bases and J lost 3, with 15 bases in between. The germline V gene has CDR1 SGHRS and CDR2 YFSETQ. CDR3 length equals 15 residues. In nucleotides, the CDR3 is TGCGCCAGCACGACAGGCGAGGGGGCTAATGAAAAACTGTTTTTT. This codes for CASTTGEGANEKLFF.

The chain recombines TRBV6-5 with TRBJ2-1; 10 bases fit TRBD2. The V gene end was trimmed by 5 bases and the J gene end by 4 bases; junction bases not matched to a gene: 2. This CDR3 contains 14 residues. CDR1 is MNHEY and CDR2 is SVGAGI in the germline V gene. The CDR3, as DNA: TGTGCCAGCAGTAGCGGGAGGGATTACAATGAGCAGTTCTTC. Translating it yields CASSSGRDYNEQFF.

The V call is TRBV9, the J call TRBJ2-7; 9 bases are a match to TRBD1. This CDR3 is built from 15 residues. Germline V gene lookup returns CDR1 SGDLS and CDR2 YYNGEE. V lost 0 bases, J lost 7 bases, and 8 bases stayed unmatched. The CDR3 region is CASSVGGTGLQEQYF. In DNA, the CDR3 is TGTGCCAGCAGCGTAGGTGGGACAGGGCTCCAAGAGCAGTACTTC.